The rows below give T cell receptor beta chains drawn from one sample of a study of beta chain features in type 1 diabetes. Data came from immunoSEQ multiplex PCR; TCRdb stores just in-frame clones and leaves some out. The table records about 160,000 clones, roughly 9% of them present only once. Sequenced sample: central memory CD4+ T cells from blood. These receptor sequences come from a woman between 18 and 29 years old in good health. The CDR3 runs from the conserved cysteine through the conserved F or W. D genes are given only for firm matches. Size values are once, few and many counts, or a class for expanded clones, and some rows have none.

v_call	d_call	j_call	cdr3_length	clone_size	cdr3_aa	cdr3_nt
TRBV9	TRBD2	TRBJ2-1	15	many	CASSLREGSTDEQFF	TGTGCCAGCAGCCTCCGGGAGGGGTCTACAGATGAGCAGTTCTTC
TRBV7-9	NA	TRBJ2-1	13	few	CASSPPRAVEQFF	TGTGCCAGCAGCCCCCCCAGGGCGGTCGAGCAGTTCTTC
TRBV4-3	NA	TRBJ2-7	15	NA	CASSQDTGGKYEQYF	TGCGCCAGCAGCCAAGATACGGGGGGCAAGTACGAGCAGTACTTC
TRBV6-6	NA	TRBJ1-2	13	few	CASREGVSVGYTF	TGTGCCAGTAGGGAGGGGGTGAGCGTTGGCTACACCTTC
TRBV6-6	TRBD2	TRBJ2-5	16	NA	CASTSGTSDAQETQYF	TGTGCCAGCACTTCAGGGACTAGCGACGCCCAAGAGACCCAGTACTTC
TRBV7-2	NA	TRBJ1-5	15	few	CASSLGWGDNQPQHF	TGTGCCAGCAGCTTAGGGTGGGGGGACAATCAGCCCCAGCATTTT
TRBV9	NA	TRBJ1-2	13	NA	CASSVTGNYGYTF	TGTGCCAGCAGCGTTACAGGGAACTATGGCTACACCTTC
TRBV7-2	TRBD2	TRBJ2-7	14	NA	CASGAGGSYYEQYF	TGTGCCAGCGGAGCGGGGGGCTCTTACTACGAGCAGTACTTC
TRBV7-2	TRBD2	TRBJ2-3	16	NA	CASSSTSGGLTDTQYF	TGTGCCAGCAGCTCGACTAGCGGGGGGCTCACAGATACGCAGTATTTT
TRBV2	NA	TRBJ1-2	15	NA	CASSEVTARYHGYTF	TGTGCCAGCAGTGAAGTAACAGCCCGGTACCATGGCTACACCTTC
TRBV29-1	TRBD2	TRBJ2-3	15	few	CSVLGLAGDRDTQYF	TGCAGCGTCCTCGGACTAGCGGGAGATAGGGATACGCAGTATTTT
TRBV25-1	NA	TRBJ2-7	12	few	CASSRQWYEQYF	TGTGCCAGCAGTCGACAGTGGTACGAGCAGTACTTC
TRBV2	TRBD1	TRBJ2-4	14	NA	CASNTGGAGNIQYF	TGTGCCAGCAATACAGGGGGCGCAGGAAACATTCAGTACTTC
TRBV5-4	TRBD2	TRBJ2-1	15	NA	CASSLVAGGQNEQFF	TGTGCCAGCAGCTTGGTAGCGGGGGGGCAAAATGAGCAGTTCTTC
TRBV7-9	NA	TRBJ2-1	15	few	CASSPIGGGNDEQFF	TGTGCCAGCAGCCCTATTGGTGGGGGCAACGATGAGCAGTTCTTC
TRBV5-1	TRBD1	TRBJ2-1	14	NA	CASSTGQGSNEQFF	TGCGCCAGCAGCACCGGACAGGGATCAAATGAGCAGTTCTTC
TRBV7-2	TRBD2	TRBJ2-1	17	NA	CASSPSPTSGGGYEQFF	TGTGCCAGCAGCCCTTCACCTACTAGCGGGGGAGGCTATGAGCAGTTCTTC
TRBV6-6	NA	TRBJ2-5	14	NA	CASSPGTFQETQYF	TGTGCCAGCAGCCCCGGGACTTTCCAAGAGACCCAGTACTTC
TRBV30	TRBD1	TRBJ2-5	11	few	CAWRTGEVQYF	TGTGCCTGGAGGACAGGGGAGGTCCAGTACTTC
TRBV19	TRBD1	TRBJ2-7	13	NA	CASRDRGPYEQYF	TGTGCCAGCCGGGACAGGGGGCCCTACGAGCAGTACTTC
TRBV19	NA	TRBJ1-2	14	few	CASSTPGQSYGYTF	TGTGCCAGTAGTACTCCCGGACAGTCCTATGGCTACACCTTC
TRBV7-2	TRBD2	TRBJ2-1	15	few	CASSQLGLAGNEQFF	TGTGCCAGCAGCCAACTAGGACTAGCGGGCAATGAGCAGTTCTTC
TRBV19	TRBD2	TRBJ2-7	14	few	CASSQGTSGGEQYF	TGTGCCAGTAGTCAAGGGACTAGCGGGGGCGAGCAGTACTTC
TRBV7-3	TRBD1	TRBJ2-1	15	few	CASSTGTGSVDEQFF	TGTGCCAGCAGTACCGGGACAGGGTCGGTCGATGAGCAGTTCTTC
TRBV7-8	NA	TRBJ2-7	13	NA	CASSPTTAGEQYF	TGTGCCAGCAGCCCGACGACCGCAGGCGAGCAGTACTTC
TRBV7-7	NA	TRBJ2-2	14	few	CASRSQGRTGELFF	TGTGCTTCTAGGTCCCAGGGCCGCACCGGGGAGCTGTTTTTT
TRBV9	TRBD2	TRBJ2-1	15	few	CASSVELAGGPEQFF	TGTGCCAGCAGCGTAGAACTAGCGGGGGGGCCTGAGCAGTTCTTC
TRBV30	NA	TRBJ2-2	14	few	CAWIKELNTGELFF	TGTGCCTGGATCAAGGAGCTGAACACCGGGGAGCTGTTTTTT
TRBV30	NA	TRBJ1-1	13	NA	CAWKWGRKAEAFF	TGTGCCTGGAAATGGGGGCGCAAGGCTGAAGCTTTCTTT
TRBV7-2	NA	TRBJ2-3	15	NA	CASSSIGAYTDTQYF	TGTGCCAGCAGCTCTATAGGGGCCTACACAGATACGCAGTATTTT
TRBV19	NA	TRBJ1-5	13	few	CASTGTGNQPQHF	TGTGCCAGTACCGGCACAGGGAATCAGCCCCAGCATTTT
TRBV5-1	NA	TRBJ2-3	15	NA	CASSLATGSTDTQYF	TGCGCCAGCAGCTTGGCCACCGGGTCCACAGATACGCAGTATTTT
TRBV19	NA	TRBJ2-5	13	few	CASSIDSQETQYF	TGTGCCAGTAGTATAGACAGCCAAGAGACCCAGTACTTC
TRBV5-5	NA	TRBJ1-5	15	few	CASSPLGGSNQPQHF	TGTGCCAGCAGCCCATTGGGGGGAAGCAATCAGCCCCAGCATTTT
TRBV5-1	NA	TRBJ1-1	15	few	CASSMIPGENTEAFF	TGCGCCAGCAGCATGATCCCAGGGGAGAACACTGAAGCTTTCTTT
TRBV5-4	TRBD1	TRBJ1-2	16	NA	CASSSGTGDRGFGYTF	TGTGCCAGCAGCTCAGGCACGGGGGACAGGGGGTTCGGCTACACCTTC
TRBV7-9	TRBD1	TRBJ2-2	15	NA	CASSLKGADTGELFF	TGTGCCAGCAGCTTAAAGGGGGCGGACACCGGGGAGCTGTTTTTT
TRBV30	NA	TRBJ2-6	12	NA	CAWTGGANVLTF	TGTGCCTGGACAGGGGGGGCCAACGTCCTGACTTTC
TRBV11-3	NA	TRBJ2-7	12	few	CASSLVGDEQYF	TGTGCCAGCAGCTTAGTGGGAGACGAGCAGTACTTC
TRBV28	TRBD1	TRBJ1-5	15	few	CASSPPDRDYQPQHF	TGTGCCAGCAGTCCCCCCGACAGGGACTATCAGCCCCAGCATTTT
TRBV7-9	TRBD2	TRBJ2-3	14	NA	CASSSGLAPDTQYF	TGTGCCAGCAGCTCGGGACTAGCGCCAGATACGCAGTATTTT